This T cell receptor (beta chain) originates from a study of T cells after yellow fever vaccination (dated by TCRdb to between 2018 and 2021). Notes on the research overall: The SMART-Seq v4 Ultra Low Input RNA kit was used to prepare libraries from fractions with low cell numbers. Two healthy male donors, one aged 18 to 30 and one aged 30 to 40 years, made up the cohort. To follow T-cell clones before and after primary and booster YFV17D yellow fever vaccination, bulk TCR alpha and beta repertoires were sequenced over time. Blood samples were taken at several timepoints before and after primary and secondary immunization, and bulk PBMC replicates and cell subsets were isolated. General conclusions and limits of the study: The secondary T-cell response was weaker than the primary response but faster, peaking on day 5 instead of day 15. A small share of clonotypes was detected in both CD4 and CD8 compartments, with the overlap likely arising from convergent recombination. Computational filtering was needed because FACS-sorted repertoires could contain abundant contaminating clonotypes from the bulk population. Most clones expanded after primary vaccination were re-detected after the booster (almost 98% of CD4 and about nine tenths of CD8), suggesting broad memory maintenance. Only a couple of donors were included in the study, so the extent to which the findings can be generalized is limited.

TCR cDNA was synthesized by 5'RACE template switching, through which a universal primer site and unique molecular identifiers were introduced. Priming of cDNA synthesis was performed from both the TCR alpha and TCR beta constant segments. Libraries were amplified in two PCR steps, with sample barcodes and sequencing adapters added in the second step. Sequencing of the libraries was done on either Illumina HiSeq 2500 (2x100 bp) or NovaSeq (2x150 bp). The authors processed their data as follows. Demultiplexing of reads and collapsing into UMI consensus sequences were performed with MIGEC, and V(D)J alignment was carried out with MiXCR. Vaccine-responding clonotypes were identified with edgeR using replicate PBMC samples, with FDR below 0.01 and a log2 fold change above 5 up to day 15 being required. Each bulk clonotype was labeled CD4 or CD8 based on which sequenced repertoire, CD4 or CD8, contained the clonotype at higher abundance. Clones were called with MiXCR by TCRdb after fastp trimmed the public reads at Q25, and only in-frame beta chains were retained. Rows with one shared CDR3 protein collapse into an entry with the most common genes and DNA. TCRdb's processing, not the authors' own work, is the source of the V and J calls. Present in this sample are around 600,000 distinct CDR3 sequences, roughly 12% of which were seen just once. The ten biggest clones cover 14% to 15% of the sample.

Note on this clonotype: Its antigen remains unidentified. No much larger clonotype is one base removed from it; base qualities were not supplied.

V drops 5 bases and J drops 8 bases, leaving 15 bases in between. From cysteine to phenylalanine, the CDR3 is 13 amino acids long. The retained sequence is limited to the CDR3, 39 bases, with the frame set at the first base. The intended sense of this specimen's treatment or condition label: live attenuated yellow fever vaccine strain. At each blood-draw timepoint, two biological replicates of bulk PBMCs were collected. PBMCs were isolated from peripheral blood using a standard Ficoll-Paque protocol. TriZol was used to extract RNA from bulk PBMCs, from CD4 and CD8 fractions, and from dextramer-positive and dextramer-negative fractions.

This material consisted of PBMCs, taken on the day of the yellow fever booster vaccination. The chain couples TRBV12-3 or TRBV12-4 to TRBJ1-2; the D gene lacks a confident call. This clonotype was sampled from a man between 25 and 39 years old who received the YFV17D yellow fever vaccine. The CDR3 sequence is CASSLTGGGGYTF. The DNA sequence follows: TGTGCCAGCAGTCTAACCGGCGGCGGAGGCTACACCTTC.